Described below is a single T cell receptor (beta chain) sequence and its context. Recruits, aged roughly 18 to 90 years, lived in 24 US areas. The study counted Cohort 3 donors as recovered given two negative PCRs, clearance, or symptom resolution. The data belong to a study of blood T cell repertoires in COVID-19. On the study more broadly: From T cells, B-cell-depleted T cells, or PBMCs came the material, which was cDNA or gDNA.

Per the original methods: Amplification of reference gene primers provided the estimated nucleated cell counts. Generated by immunoSEQ multiplex PCR, the TCRdb table keeps only in-frame clones and is missing some. V and J calls plus clone size are reproduced from that table; the DNA served to infer D and trimming. This table has over 150,000 clones, 75% to 90% appearing once. The V end was cut by 2 bases, the J end by 7 bases, with 14 bases between. The germline gives CDR1 SGHNT, CDR2 YENEEA. The CDR3 consists of 15 residues. The TCR originated in a man in his forties who had recovered from COVID-19. This chain connects TRBV11-3 to TRBJ1-4; D remains unclear. The sequenced material came from PBMCs or T cells enriched from blood (not recorded which). The CDR3 DNA is TGTGCCAGCAGCTTACCCGGAGCAGGAGGTGAAAAACTGTTTTTT. Translating it yields CASSLPGAGGEKLFF.